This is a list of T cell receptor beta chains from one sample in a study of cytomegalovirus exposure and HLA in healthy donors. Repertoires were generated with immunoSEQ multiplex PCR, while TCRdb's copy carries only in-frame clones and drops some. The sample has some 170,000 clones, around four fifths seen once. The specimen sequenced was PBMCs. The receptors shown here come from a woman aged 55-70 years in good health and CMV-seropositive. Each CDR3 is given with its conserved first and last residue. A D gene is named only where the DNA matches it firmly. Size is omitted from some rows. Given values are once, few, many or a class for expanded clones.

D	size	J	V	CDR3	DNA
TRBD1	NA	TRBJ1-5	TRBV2	CASRAVDGQGGRQPQHF	TGTGCCAGCAGAGCCGTTGACGGACAGGGGGGGAGGCAGCCCCAGCATTTT
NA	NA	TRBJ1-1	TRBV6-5	CASSQRRGWTEAFF	TGTGCCAGCAGTCAACGGAGGGGATGGACTGAAGCTTTCTTT
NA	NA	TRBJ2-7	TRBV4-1	CASSQAVSQYEQYF	TGCGCCAGCAGCCAAGCGGTTTCACAGTACGAGCAGTACTTC
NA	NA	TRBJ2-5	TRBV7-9	CASTSGQYQETQYF	TGTGCCAGCACTAGCGGACAGTACCAAGAGACCCAGTACTTC
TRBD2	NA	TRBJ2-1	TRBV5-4	CASSLGSGGPYNEQFF	TGTGCCAGCAGCTTGGGTTCGGGGGGGCCCTACAATGAGCAGTTCTTC
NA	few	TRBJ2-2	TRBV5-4	CASSSVSGQDTGELFF	TGTGCCAGCAGCTCGGTGAGCGGGCAGGACACCGGGGAGCTGTTTTTT
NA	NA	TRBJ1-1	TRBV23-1	CASRTTGNTEAFF	TGCGCCAGCAGAACTACAGGGAACACTGAAGCTTTCTTT
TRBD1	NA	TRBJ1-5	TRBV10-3	CAISEDRGNQPQHF	TGTGCCATCAGTGAGGACAGGGGTAATCAGCCCCAGCATTTT
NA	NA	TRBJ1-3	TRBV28	CASSLTAGNTIYF	TGTGCCAGCAGTTTAACGGCTGGAAACACCATATATTTT
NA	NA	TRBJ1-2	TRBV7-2	CASSGGAGLYGYTF	TGTGCCAGCAGCGGGGGGGCGGGACTCTATGGCTACACCTTC
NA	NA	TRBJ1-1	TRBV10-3	CAISGYRASTEAFF	TGTGCCATCAGTGGGTACAGGGCCAGCACTGAAGCTTTCTTT
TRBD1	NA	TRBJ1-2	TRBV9	CASSVFRDRRPYGYTF	TGTGCCAGCAGCGTGTTCAGGGACAGGAGACCCTATGGCTACACCTTC
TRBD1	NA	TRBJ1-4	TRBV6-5	CASSWDREEQKLFF	TGTGCCAGCAGCTGGGACAGGGAAGAACAAAAACTGTTTTTT
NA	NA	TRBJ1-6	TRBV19	CASSRSGDYNSPLHF	TGTGCCAGTAGTAGATCAGGGGACTATAATTCACCCCTCCACTTT
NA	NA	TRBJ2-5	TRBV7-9	CASSRLGAQETQYF	TGTGCCAGCAGCAGGCTGGGCGCACAAGAGACCCAGTACTTC
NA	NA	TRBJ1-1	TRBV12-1	CASSLQGGTEAFF	TGTGCCAGCAGCTTACAGGGCGGCACTGAAGCTTTCTTT
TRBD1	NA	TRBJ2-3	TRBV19	CASKRSWTGPDTQYF	TGTGCCAGTAAGAGGAGTTGGACAGGGCCAGATACGCAGTATTTT
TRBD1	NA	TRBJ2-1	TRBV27	CASRPGQGFNEQFF	TGTGCCAGCAGGCCGGGACAGGGGTTCAATGAGCAGTTCTTC
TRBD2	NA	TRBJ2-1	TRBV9	CASSRLAGVLQFF	TGTGCCAGCAGTAGACTAGCGGGAGTTCTGCAGTTCTTC
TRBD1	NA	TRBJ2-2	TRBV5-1	CASSLGARSDRASELFF	TGCGCCAGCAGCTTGGGAGCCAGATCGGACAGGGCGTCGGAGCTGTTTTTT
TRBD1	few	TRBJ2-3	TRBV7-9	CASQDPGTGVDTQYF	TGTGCCAGCCAAGACCCCGGGACAGGGGTCGATACGCAGTATTTT
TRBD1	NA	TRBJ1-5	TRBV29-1	CSVQTGAPGDQPQHF	TGCAGCGTCCAGACAGGGGCCCCTGGCGATCAGCCCCAGCATTTT
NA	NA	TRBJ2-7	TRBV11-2	CATQLGGASEQYF	TGTGCCACCCAGCTGGGGGGGGCAAGCGAGCAGTACTTC
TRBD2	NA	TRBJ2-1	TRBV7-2	CASSLDLSGRSTYNEQFF	TGTGCCAGCAGCTTAGACCTTAGCGGGAGGTCGACCTACAATGAGCAGTTCTTC
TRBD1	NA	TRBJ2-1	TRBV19	CASSSTGTGQFF	TGTGCCAGTAGTAGCACCGGGACAGGGCAGTTCTTC
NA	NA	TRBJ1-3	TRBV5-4	CASSLQTTGSGNTIYF	TGTGCCAGCAGCCTACAAACGACAGGCTCTGGAAACACCATATATTTT
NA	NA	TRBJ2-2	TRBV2	CASSTIEAGELFF	TGTGCCAGCAGCACAATTGAAGCCGGGGAGCTGTTTTTT
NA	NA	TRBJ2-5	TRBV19	CASQPGDWETQYF	TGTGCCAGTCAGCCAGGGGATTGGGAGACCCAGTACTTC
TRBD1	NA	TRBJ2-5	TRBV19	CASRRQGEQETQYF	TGTGCCAGTCGAAGACAGGGGGAACAAGAGACCCAGTACTTC
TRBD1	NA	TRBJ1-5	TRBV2	CASSQDRGSNQPQHF	TGTGCCAGCAGTCAGGACAGGGGGAGCAATCAGCCCCAGCATTTT
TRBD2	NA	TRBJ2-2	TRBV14	CASAGTSGKWNTGELFF	TGTGCCAGCGCCGGGACTAGCGGGAAGTGGAACACCGGGGAGCTGTTTTTT
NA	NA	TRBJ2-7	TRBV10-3	CAISAEGIEQYF	TGTGCCATCAGTGCCGAGGGAATCGAGCAGTACTTC
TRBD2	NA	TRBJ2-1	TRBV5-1	CASSLGIGGSSYNEQFF	TGCGCCAGCAGCTTGGGGATCGGCGGGAGCTCCTACAATGAGCAGTTCTTC
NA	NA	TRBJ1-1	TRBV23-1	CATSMNTEAFF	TGCGCAACCTCTATGAACACTGAAGCTTTCTTT
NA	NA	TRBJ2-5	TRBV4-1	CASSPHQPMRETQYF	TGCGCCAGCAGCCCACACCAACCCATGAGGGAGACCCAGTACTTC
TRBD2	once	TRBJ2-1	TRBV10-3	CAISDRGLAGGYNEQFF	TGTGCCATCAGCGACAGGGGACTAGCGGGAGGCTACAATGAGCAGTTCTTC
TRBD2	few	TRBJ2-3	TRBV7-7	CASSPLASGKGADTQYF	TGTGCTAGCAGCCCATTGGCTAGCGGGAAGGGCGCAGATACGCAGTATTTT
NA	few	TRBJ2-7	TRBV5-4	CASSRPGDGYEQYF	TGTGCCAGCAGCCGTCCTGGAGACGGCTACGAGCAGTACTTC
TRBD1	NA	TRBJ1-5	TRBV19	CASSTRIGLQGRNQPQHF	TGTGCCAGTAGTACCCGGATCGGACTACAGGGGCGGAATCAGCCCCAGCATTTT
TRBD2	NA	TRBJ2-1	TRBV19	CASTKTAGGPWNEQFF	TGTGCCAGTACCAAAACAGCGGGAGGGCCTTGGAATGAGCAGTTCTTC
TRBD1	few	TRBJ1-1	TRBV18	CASSPGQGNTEAFF	TGTGCCAGCTCACCCGGACAGGGGAACACTGAAGCTTTCTTT
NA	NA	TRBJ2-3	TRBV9	CASSVEGGSTDTQYF	TGTGCCAGCAGCGTAGAAGGCGGAAGCACAGATACGCAGTATTTT
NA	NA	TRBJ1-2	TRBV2	CASTLEWGSYGYTF	TGTGCCAGCACTCTTGAGTGGGGCTCATATGGCTACACCTTC
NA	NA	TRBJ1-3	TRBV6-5	CASSYRGRFSGNTIYF	TGTGCCAGCAGTTACCGCGGCCGGTTCTCTGGAAACACCATATATTTT
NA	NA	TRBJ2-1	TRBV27	CASSVPGGEQFF	TGTGCCAGCAGTGTCCCCGGGGGTGAGCAGTTCTTC
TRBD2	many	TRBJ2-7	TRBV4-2	CASSQDWGLAAQSSYEQYF	TGTGCCAGCAGCCAAGATTGGGGACTAGCGGCCCAGAGCTCCTACGAGCAGTACTTC
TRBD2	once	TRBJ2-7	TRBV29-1	CSVEGLAGVMGEQYF	TGCAGCGTTGAAGGGCTAGCGGGAGTGATGGGGGAGCAGTACTTC
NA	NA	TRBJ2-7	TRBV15	CATSSEREQYF	TGTGCCACCAGCAGTGAGCGCGAGCAGTACTTC
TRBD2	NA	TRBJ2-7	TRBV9	CASSVGTGTSGPYEQYF	TGTGCCAGCAGCGTCGGAACCGGGACTAGCGGCCCCTACGAGCAGTACTTC
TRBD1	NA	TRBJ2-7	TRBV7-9	CSSRGTGQGTYEQYF	TGTTCCAGCAGGGGGACGGGACAGGGGACCTACGAGCAGTACTTC
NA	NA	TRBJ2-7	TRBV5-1	CASSPREHSYEQYF	TGCGCCAGCAGCCCGCGGGAACACTCCTACGAGCAGTACTTC
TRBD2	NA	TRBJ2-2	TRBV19	CASSGLGAGELFF	TGTGCCAGTAGTGGACTAGGTGCCGGGGAGCTGTTTTTT
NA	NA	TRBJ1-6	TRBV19	CASSRDKAYNSPLHF	TGTGCCAGTAGTAGGGACAAAGCCTATAATTCACCCCTCCACTTT
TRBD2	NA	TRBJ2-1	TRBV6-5	CASSYSRMLAGNEQFF	TGTGCCAGCAGTTACTCGAGGATGCTAGCGGGGAATGAGCAGTTCTTC
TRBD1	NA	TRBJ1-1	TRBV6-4	CASRGGQGTEAFF	TGTGCCAGCAGGGGGGGACAGGGCACTGAAGCTTTCTTT